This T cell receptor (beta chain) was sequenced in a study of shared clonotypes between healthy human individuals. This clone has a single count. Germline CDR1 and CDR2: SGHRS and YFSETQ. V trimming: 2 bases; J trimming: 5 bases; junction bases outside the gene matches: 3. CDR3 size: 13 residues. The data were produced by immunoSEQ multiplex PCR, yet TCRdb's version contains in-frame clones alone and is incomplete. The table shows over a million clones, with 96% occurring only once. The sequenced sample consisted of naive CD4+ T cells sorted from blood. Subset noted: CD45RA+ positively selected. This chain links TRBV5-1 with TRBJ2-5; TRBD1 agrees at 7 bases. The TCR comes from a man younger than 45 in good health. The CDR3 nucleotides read TGCGCCAGCAGCTTCGTGACAGGGGAGACCCAGTACTTC. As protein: CASSFVTGETQYF.